The rows below give T cell receptor beta chains drawn from one sample of a study of blood T cell repertoires in COVID-19. Sequencing was performed with immunoSEQ multiplex PCR; in TCRdb, only in-frame clones are kept and a portion is missing. Of around 21,000 clones listed, roughly 80% are singletons. Sequencing was performed on peripheral blood. These TCRs come from a man aged 35 to 55 with acute or convalescent COVID-19. The CDR3 runs from the conserved cysteine through the conserved F or W.

>TRBV7-9|TRBJ1-2
CASSLVAGAPRQSSGYTF
>TRBV27|TRBJ1-1
CASSLGGQGNTEAFF
>TRBV7-9|TRBJ2-2
CASSTETGELFF
>TRBV19|TRBJ1-2
CASSIWGDNYGYTF
>TRBV30|TRBJ1-3
CAWIPGGGNTIYF
>TRBV7-6|TRBJ2-2
CASSSGTAENTGELFF
>TRBV3-1/TRBV3-2|TRBJ1-1
CASKGQGHTEAFF
>TRBV11-3|TRBJ2-2
CASSLGSGTSGAGELFF
>TRBV6-6|TRBJ1-2
CAIQTGLGYGYTF
>TRBV28|TRBJ2-7
CASSLPTDEQYF
>TRBV5-1|TRBJ1-1
CASSWGDRRDTEAFF
>TRBV7-9|TRBJ2-7
CASSPDRAYEQYF
>TRBV6-1|TRBJ1-3
CASSEARGNTIYF
>TRBV7-9|TRBJ2-2
CASSLAAGVHGELFF
>TRBV5-1|TRBJ2-2
CASSFRGLADGELFF
>TRBV6-5|TRBJ1-6
CASFSGEGSPLHF
>TRBV7-9|TRBJ1-3
CASSSSKGTVSGNTIYF
>TRBV7-9|TRBJ2-7
CASSLAFRAYEQYF
>TRBV6-1|TRBJ1-6
CASSDAVGESPLHF
>TRBV25-1|TRBJ1-1
CASSERRQGWTEAFF
>TRBV6-6|TRBJ1-1
CASSKGQGIEAFF
>TRBV25-1|TRBJ1-5
CASSAGSSQPQHF
>TRBV12-3/TRBV12-4|TRBJ2-3
CASSGGPRNTQYF
>TRBV11-3|TRBJ2-1
CASSLRQGAFNEQFF
>TRBV4-3|TRBJ2-1
CASSQEGAGVNEQFF
>TRBV11-2|TRBJ2-7
CASRQDRYPVDYEQYF
>TRBV14|TRBJ2-3
CASSLRPGGSFTDTQYF
>TRBV6-1|TRBJ1-1
CASSATGTGSGTEAFF
>TRBV11-2|TRBJ1-1
CASSPNLGGGTEAFF
>TRBV12-3/TRBV12-4|TRBJ1-1
CASSPTGNTEAFF
>TRBV19|TRBJ2-5
CASSIGPSGRFGGETQYF
>TRBV5-1|TRBJ1-1
CASSLPQGGAEAFF
>TRBV3-1/TRBV3-2|TRBJ1-1
CASSQGERTAFF
>TRBV12-3/TRBV12-4|TRBJ2-3
CASSPMMESQLYF
>TRBV30|TRBJ1-1
CAWTDSLNTEAFF
>TRBV27|TRBJ1-4
CASSFTGINEKLFF
>TRBV30|TRBJ1-2
CAWTTSGGYYGYTF
>TRBV10-3|TRBJ1-6
CASRGLSSYNSPLHF
>TRBV7-9|TRBJ2-4
CASSPRGTGLAKNIQYF
>TRBV5-1|TRBJ2-7
CASSGPGQITYEQYF
>TRBV2|TRBJ2-1
CASSGVEQFF
>TRBV7-9|TRBJ1-6
CASSQGDSSSSYNSPLHF
>TRBV18|TRBJ1-1
CASSPNRDRGAEAFF
>TRBV5-4|TRBJ2-3
CASSGGTSGGSSTDTQYF
>TRBV30|TRBJ2-3
CAWSVFRAGGDTQYF
>TRBV6-1|TRBJ2-4
CASSETGTGEQYF
>TRBV2|TRBJ1-2
CASSPGTGVSGYTF
>TRBV6-2/TRBV6-3|TRBJ2-3
CASSYSTSSDTQYF
>TRBV7-9|TRBJ1-2
CASSPPGQGLSGYTF
>TRBV7-2|TRBJ1-1
CASSSPWRTANTEAFF
>TRBV30|TRBJ1-5
CAWSVQGNQPQHF
>TRBV4-3|TRBJ2-7
CASSTRTGAYEQYF
>TRBV5-1|TRBJ2-3
CASSFGGGADTQYF
>TRBV7-2|TRBJ2-7
CASSLDRAEQYF
>TRBV7-9|TRBJ1-6
CASSLQAIPNSPLHF
>TRBV5-8|TRBJ1-1
CASSLAGWVRNTEAFF
>TRBV12-3/TRBV12-4|TRBJ2-7
CASSIYRDEQYF
>TRBV19|TRBJ1-1
CASSIGTGTEAFF
>TRBV7-9|TRBJ1-2
CASSSQAIDRVDGYTF
>TRBV3-1/TRBV3-2|TRBJ2-7
CARPPGSSSYEQYF